Below are 19 T cell receptor beta chains sequenced from a single sample in a study of vaccination and CD4 T cells after COVID-19. Cultured CD4+ T-cell DNA underwent Oncomine TCR Beta short-read sequencing. Each CDR3 protein is one row after TCRdb ran MiXCR on the PCR reads. The sample has about 21,000 distinct CDR3 sequences; approximately 48% are singletons. The antigens for these receptors are not known. Treatment given: approximately nine-day PBMC culture with coronavirus spike peptide pools or control peptides (ViraFEST assay). Specimen: CD4+ T cells from blood, cultured in vitro. These receptors were taken from a human donor who had recovered from COVID-19.

This chain uses TRBV29-1 with TRBJ2-1, with TRBD2 matching 7 bases. CDR1 is SQVTM, CDR2 ANQGSEA, per germline. The CDR3 has 14 amino acids. The J segment lost 2 bases and the V segment lost 6 bases, leaving 7 bases of the junction unmatched. The CDR3 spells CSVSSGFTYNEQFF. The CDR3 DNA reads TGCAGCGTCTCTAGCGGATTTACCTACAATGAGCAGTTCTTC.

This clonotype showed up just a few times. The chain joins TRBV12-3 or TRBV12-4 to TRBJ2-3; D is possibly TRBD2 (5 bases). This CDR3 has 14 residues. The V gene lost 0 bases and the J gene lost 3 bases, with 7 bases spanning the gap. As DNA, the CDR3 is TGTGCCAGCAGTTTAGCGGGAGTGACAGATACGCAGTATTTT. Protein: CASSLAGVTDTQYF.

V gene TRBV27 combines with J gene TRBJ1-2; D call uncertain. Looked up from germline, CDR1 is MNHEY and CDR2 is SMNVEV (reference sequence). This CDR3 region has 14 residues. V lost 5 bases and J 7 bases, leaving 17 bases between the germline ends. CDR3 nucleotides: TGTGCCAGCAGTCCCAACGGAGGGTGGGGTGGCTACACCTTC. This codes for CASSPNGGWGGYTF.

This clonotype is deemed medium-sized (0.01 to 0.1%). V and J are TRBV10-3 and TRBJ2-1; possible D gene TRBD2, 6 bases. V was trimmed by 0 bases and J by 5 bases, leaving 11 bases between them. From germline, CDR1 is ENHRY and CDR2 SYGVKD. This CDR3 region has 15 residues. CDR3 sequence: CAISESGDFNNEQFF. CDR3 DNA sequence: TGTGCCATCAGTGAGTCGGGGGACTTTAACAATGAGCAGTTCTTC.

This chain joins TRBV27 and TRBJ1-4; TRBD1 agrees at 8 bases. Germline trimming cut 3 bases from V and 6 bases from J; bases unmatched to any gene: 6. The CDR3 has 15 amino acids. The germline V gene has CDR1 MNHEY and CDR2 SMNVEV (reference sequence). The CDR3 sequence: CASSLDRDSYEKLFF. The DNA for the CDR3 is TGTGCCAGCAGTTTGGACAGGGACAGCTATGAAAAACTGTTTTTT.

V gene TRBV5-5 combines with J gene TRBJ1-5, with D hard to call. There are 15 residues in the CDR3. V dropped 5 bases and J dropped 2 bases, with 14 bases sitting between them. Per germline, CDR1 SGHKS and CDR2 YYEKEE (reference sequence). CDR3 in amino acids: CASRQGGAGNQPQHF. The CDR3 bases are TGTGCCAGCAGACAAGGCGGTGCGGGCAATCAGCCCCAGCATTTT.

In this sample, this clonotype turned up a few times. J is TRBJ1-2 and V is TRBV20-1, with TRBD1 matching 9 bases. Germline loops: CDR1 DFQATT, CDR2 SNEGSKA (reference sequence). This CDR3 has 14 amino acids. With 1 base clipped from V and 8 bases from J, the junction kept 8 bases outside the gene matches. The CDR3 coding sequence is TGCAGTGCTAGAGTATCAAGGACAGGGGAGGGCTACACCTTC. Protein product: CSARVSRTGEGYTF.

This chain connects TRBV6-1 to TRBJ2-2, with a possible D match to TRBD2 (5 bases). This CDR3 region has 14 residues. Deletions cut 10 bases from V and 2 bases from J, with 14 bases between. Germline V lookup: CDR1 MNHNS, CDR2 SASEGT. CDR3 nucleotide sequence: TGTGCCACCGCCCGGACTCATAACACCGGGGAGCTGTTTTTT. Translation: CATARTHNTGELFF.

The chain carries TRBV5-6 and TRBJ1-4; D not certain. Per the germline V gene, CDR1 is SGHDT and CDR2 is YYEEEE. CDR3 length: 15 amino acids. V gave up 1 base and J gave up 5 bases, with 12 bases separating them. CDR3 sequence (DNA): TGTGCCAGCAGCTTGTTTTTCGCGTCAAATGAAAAACTGTTTTTT. As protein: CASSLFFASNEKLFF.

The chain is built from TRBV30 and TRBJ2-5; D might be TRBD2 (5 bases). This CDR3 comprises 11 residues. The germline V gene encodes CDR1 GTSNPN and CDR2 SVGIG (reference sequence). V dropped 3 bases and J dropped 5 bases, with 7 bases sitting between them. The CDR3 DNA sequence: TGTGCCTGGAGGACGGGGGAGACCCAGTACTTC. This translates into CAWRTGETQYF.

The chain employs TRBV7-9 and TRBJ2-7; 10 bases are a match to TRBD1. After removal of 5 bases from V and 5 bases from J, the junction contained 6 bases not matched to a gene. Looked up from germline, CDR1 is SEHNR and CDR2 is FQNEAQ (reference sequence). The CDR3 sequence is 14 residues long. CDR3: CASSPGTGAHEQYF. The CDR3 nucleotides are TGTGCCAGCAGCCCCGGGACAGGGGCCCACGAGCAGTACTTC. The full variable domain, with the rest looked up from reference TRBV7-9 and TRBJ2-7, is DTGVSQNPRHKITKRGQNVTFRCDPISEHNRLYWYRQTLGQGPEFLTYFQNEAQLEKSRLLSDRFSAERPKGSFSTLEIQRTEQGDSAMYLCASSPGTGAHEQYFGPGTRLTVT.

The J gene is TRBJ1-5, the V gene TRBV20-1, with 7 bases lining up with TRBD1. J gave up 2 bases and V 4 bases, and 5 bases lay outside the gene matches. Germline V CDR1 and CDR2: DFQATT, SNEGSKA (reference sequence). CDR3 length: 14 residues. CDR3 nucleotide sequence: TGCAGTGCTAACAGGGGCGAGGGCAATCAGCCCCAGCATTTT. Its protein product is CSANRGEGNQPQHF.

There are a few counts of this clonotype. V usage is TRBV24-1 and J usage is TRBJ2-7; 10 bases map to TRBD1. V lost 5 bases, J lost 6 bases, and 9 bases stayed unmatched. Germline CDR1 reads KGHDR; CDR2 reads SFDVKD. CDR3 size: 15 residues. The CDR3 DNA is TGTGCCACCAGTGGCGCCGGGACAGGGGATGGCGAGCAGTACTTC. This codes for CATSGAGTGDGEQYF.

The table lists this clonotype with a few counts. As DNA, the CDR3 is TGCGCCAGCACCCGACAAACAGGGAACTACGAGCAGTACTTC. This encodes CASTRQTGNYEQYF. The rearrangement uses TRBV5-1 and TRBJ2-7; tentative D call: TRBD1 (6 bases). V was trimmed by 6 bases and J by 3 bases, leaving 16 bases between them. The CDR3 length is 14 residues. The V gene's germline CDR1 is SGHRS and CDR2 YFSETQ.

The chain joins TRBV19 to TRBJ1-5; the match to TRBD1 covers 7 bases. Germline V gives CDR1 LNHDA, CDR2 SQIVND (reference sequence). The trim removed 6 bases at V and 4 bases at J, leaving 9 bases unmatched. The CDR3 length is 15 residues. The CDR3 nucleotides are TGTGCCAGTAGCCCAGGGGGAGGGTTTAATCAGCCCCAGCATTTT. This codes for CASSPGGGFNQPQHF.

This chain links TRBV7-9 with TRBJ2-1; D perhaps matches TRBD2 (5 bases). CDR1 and CDR2 from the germline V gene are SEHNR and FQNEAQ (reference sequence). This CDR3 is built from 15 residues. The V gene lost 5 bases and the J gene lost 5 bases, with 16 bases spanning the gap. The CDR3 coding sequence is TGTGCCAGCAGCCCAACTACTAGAAGGAACAATGAGCAGTTCTTC. This translates into CASSPTTRRNNEQFF.

This clonotype has only one observation. J is TRBJ2-7 and V is TRBV6-5; D not resolved. Trimming took off 0 bases at V and 6 bases at J, with 12 bases between the two ends. The CDR3 contains 14 residues. The germline V gene encodes CDR1 MNHEY and CDR2 SVGAGI. CDR3 region: CASSYSMVKGEQYF. The DNA for the CDR3 is TGTGCCAGCAGTTACTCGATGGTTAAAGGCGAGCAGTACTTC.

V usage is TRBV20-1 and J usage is TRBJ1-3; D possibly corresponds to TRBD1 (6 bases). Trimming left V 3 bases short and J 3 bases short, with 12 bases between. Per the germline V gene, CDR1 is DFQATT and CDR2 is SNEGSKA (reference sequence). This CDR3 is built from 14 residues. The CDR3, as DNA: TGCAGTGCTAGCGGGGGCAGTCTTGGAAACACCATATATTTT. Translation: CSASGGSLGNTIYF.

This chain links TRBV2 with TRBJ1-5; TRBD1 matches at 9 bases. Germline CDR1 and CDR2: SNHLY and FYNNEI. The CDR3 totals 14 residues. J lost 6 bases, V lost 5 bases, and 5 bases had no gene match. The CDR3 nucleotides read TGTGCCAGCAGTTCCGGGACAGGGAGTCAGCCCCAGCATTTT. Encoded protein: CASSSGTGSQPQHF.